The present T cell receptor (beta chain) was sequenced within a study of shared clonotypes between healthy human individuals. Unsorted PBMC DNA underwent sequencing on ten immunoSEQ deep assay plates. Sequencing was performed with immunoSEQ multiplex PCR; in TCRdb, only in-frame clones are kept and a portion is missing. The table lists about 450,000 clones, about 80% of them singletons. This clone was counted once. Per the germline V gene, CDR1 is SGHRS and CDR2 is YFSETQ. Trimming left V 4 bases short and J 1 base short, with 11 bases between. The CDR3 loop spans 14 amino acids. The chain joins TRBV5-1 to TRBJ2-5; D is unresolved. The specimen sequenced was PBMCs. This TCR was sampled from a middle-aged woman in good health. Some clones in this sample may be carry-over from other donors' samples. The CDR3 sequence is CASSHEWGQETQYF. The CDR3 DNA is TGCGCCAGCAGCCATGAGTGGGGCCAAGAGACCCAGTACTTC.